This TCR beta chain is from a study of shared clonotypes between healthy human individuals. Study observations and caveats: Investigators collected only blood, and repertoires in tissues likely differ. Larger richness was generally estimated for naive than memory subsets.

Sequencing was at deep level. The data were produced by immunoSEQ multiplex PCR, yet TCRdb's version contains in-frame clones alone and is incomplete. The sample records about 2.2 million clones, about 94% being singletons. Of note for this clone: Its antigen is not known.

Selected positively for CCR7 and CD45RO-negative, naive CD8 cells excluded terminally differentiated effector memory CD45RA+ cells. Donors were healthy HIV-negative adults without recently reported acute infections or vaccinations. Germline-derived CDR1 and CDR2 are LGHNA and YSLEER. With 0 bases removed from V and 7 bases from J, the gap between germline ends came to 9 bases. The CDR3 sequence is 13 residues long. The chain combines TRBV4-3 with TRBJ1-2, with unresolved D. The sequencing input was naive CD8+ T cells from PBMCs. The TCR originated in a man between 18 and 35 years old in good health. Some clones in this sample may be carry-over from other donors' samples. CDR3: CASSQDLSSGYTF. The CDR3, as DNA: TGCGCCAGCAGCCAAGATCTCAGCTCTGGCTACACCTTC.